This entry describes one TCR beta chain. What it binds is not known. V was trimmed by 5 bases and J by 0 bases, leaving 10 bases between them. This CDR3 comprises 14 residues. Germline V gene lookup returns CDR1 MRHNA and CDR2 SNTAGT. The record originates from a study of T cell responses to AZD1222 COVID-19 vaccine. Study-wide background: It was second doses at about 4 or about 12 weeks that were pooled.

Method: immunoSEQ multiplex PCR; TCRdb's copy keeps in-frame clones and lacks some. The sample shows some 130,000 clones, 90% of them seen only once. Study-level findings and limits: In all cases, repertoires were sampled only after the peak T cell response. Clonal diversity was possibly underestimated, and the donors were mostly white British, with more females. Per reports, nearly half of all spike-specific TCRs target regions that are unmutated in variants.

The TCR comes from an adult in good health. Sequenced material: peripheral blood, taken on day 0 of AZD1222 vaccination. The chain combines TRBV6-4 with TRBJ1-1; no firm D call. The CDR3 DNA follows: TGTGCCAGCAGTCCCGGACGGTTGAACACTGAAGCTTTCTTT. Translated, it gives CASSPGRLNTEAFF.